The 24 T cell receptor beta chains reported below all come from one sample, sequenced in a study of cytomegalovirus exposure and HLA in healthy donors. The PCR contained 60 Vbeta and 13 Jbeta primers. The data were produced by immunoSEQ multiplex PCR, yet TCRdb's version contains in-frame clones alone and is incomplete. The sample shows about 67,000 clones, around 91% of them seen only once. Sequencing was carried out using PBMCs. The source of these receptors is a young woman in good health and CMV-seropositive.

The chain uses TRBV18 and TRBJ2-3, with no clear D. The CDR3 is 13 residues long. Looked up from germline, CDR1 is KGHSH and CDR2 is LQKENI. Trimming took 3 bases from V and 5 from J, leaving 9 bases between them. The CDR3, as DNA: TGTGCCAGCTCACCGGCCCTTGGAGATACGCAGTATTTT. It specifies CASSPALGDTQYF.

This chain uses TRBV27 with TRBJ2-1; D perhaps matches TRBD1 (5 bases). CDR3 length equals 13 residues. Germline CDR1 is MNHEY and CDR2 is SMNVEV (reference sequence). V gave up 2 bases and J gave up 9 bases, with 11 bases separating them. CDR3 region: CASSLGRAVEQFF. DNA for the CDR3: TGTGCCAGCAGTTTAGGCAGGGCTGTTGAGCAGTTCTTC.

The genes are TRBV5-8 and TRBJ1-2; 8 bases fit TRBD1. The V and J ends lost 3 bases and 4 bases, in that order; junction bases with no gene match: 5. The length of the CDR3 is 14 residues. Per germline, CDR1 SGHTS and CDR2 YDEGEE. The CDR3 region is CASSSQTGAYGYTF. The CDR3 DNA follows: TGTGCCAGCAGCTCGCAGACAGGGGCCTATGGCTACACCTTC.

This chain uses TRBV28 with TRBJ1-1; weak D call: TRBD1 (6 bases). The CDR3 loop spans 14 amino acids. The V and J ends lost 4 bases and 1 base respectively, with 10 bases between them. Looked up from germline, CDR1 is MDHEN and CDR2 is SYDVKM. CDR3 nucleotides: TGTGCCAGCAGTTACGGGGGGGCGAACACTGAAGCTTTCTTT. This gives the protein CASSYGGANTEAFF.

The V gene is TRBV5-4, the J gene TRBJ2-1; no definite D call. The CDR3 sequence is 12 residues long. The germline V and J ends were trimmed by 1 base and 8 bases, with 7 bases remaining between them. Germline V gene sequence: CDR1 SGHNT, CDR2 YYREEE (reference sequence). The CDR3 nucleotides read TGTGCCAGCAGCTTGAAGCGCCATGAGCAGTTCTTC. It specifies CASSLKRHEQFF. The whole variable domain, remainder taken from reference TRBV5-4 and TRBJ2-1, is ETGVTQSPTHLIKTRGQQVTLRCSSQSGHNTVSWYQQALGQGPQFIFQYYREEENGRGNFPPRFSGLQFPNYSSELNVNALELDDSALYLCASSLKRHEQFFGPGTRLTVL.

The gene calls are TRBV2 and TRBJ2-2; perhaps TRBD2 as D (5 bases). Trimming took off 6 bases at V and 2 bases at J, with 10 bases between the two ends. The CDR3 covers 14 residues. Per germline, CDR1 SNHLY and CDR2 FYNNEI. CDR3 in DNA: TGTGCCAGCAGGGGAGACATAAACACCGGGGAGCTGTTTTTT. It specifies CASRGDINTGELFF.

The chain recombines TRBV19 with TRBJ2-1; TRBD2 aligns across 11 bases. CDR1 is LNHDA and CDR2 is SQIVND in the germline V gene (reference sequence). This CDR3 spans 15 amino acids. V trimming: 7 bases; J trimming: 2 bases; junction bases outside the gene matches: 4. The CDR3 DNA follows: TGTGCCAGTACCTTAGCGGGAGGGGCCTACAATGAGCAGTTCTTC. It yields the protein CASTLAGGAYNEQFF.

This clone was detected only once. This rearrangement joins TRBV7-3 to TRBJ1-2, with a weak D call TRBD1 (6 bases). The V end was cut by 3 bases, the J end by 5 bases, with 10 bases between. The CDR3 is 13 amino acids. The germline CDR1 and CDR2 sequences are SGHTA and FQGTGA. CDR3 sequence (DNA): TGTGCCAGCAGCTTCGACAGGAGTTATGGCTACACCTTC. This translates into CASSFDRSYGYTF. Supplemented by reference TRBV7-3 and TRBJ1-2, the full variable domain reads GAGVSQTPSNKVTEKGKYVELRCDPISGHTALYWYRQSLGQGPEFLIYFQGTGAADDSGLPNDRFFAVRPEGSVSTLKIQRTERGDSAVYLCASSFDRSYGYTFGSGTRLTVV.

This sequence joins TRBV7-9 and TRBJ1-3; no reliable D call. Trimming cost V 6 bases and J 0 bases, with 12 bases left between them. Germline CDR1 SEHNR, CDR2 FQNEAQ (reference sequence). CDR3 length: 15 amino acids. This CDR3 reads CASSPTINSGNTIYF. CDR3 DNA: TGTGCCAGCAGTCCAACTATAAACTCTGGAAACACCATATATTTT.

This clone was found a few times. The rearrangement uses TRBV5-1 and TRBJ2-3; the D gene is possibly TRBD2 (6 bases). The CDR3 covers 15 residues. The V end was cut by 4 bases, the J end by 3 bases, with 15 bases between. Germline V gene data show CDR1 as SGHRS and CDR2 as YFSETQ. CDR3 residues: CASSPRTGVTDTQYF. The CDR3 DNA sequence: TGCGCCAGCAGCCCCCGGACGGGGGTGACAGATACGCAGTATTTT. Looking up the rest from reference TRBV5-1 and TRBJ2-3 gives the full variable domain: KAGVTQTPRYLIKTRGQQVTLSCSPISGHRSVSWYQQTPGQGLQFLFEYFSETQRNKGNFPGRFSGRQFSNSRSEMNVSTLELGDSALYLCASSPRTGVTDTQYFGPGTRLTVL.

This chain links TRBV4-1 with TRBJ2-7, with 8 positions matching TRBD2. Germline V gene data show CDR1 as MGHRA and CDR2 as YSYEKL. Losses at the gene ends were 1 base for V and 2 bases for J; bases not matched to a gene: 7. This CDR3 is built from 16 residues. CDR3 protein: CASSQAASGPAYEQYF. The CDR3 region has the DNA TGCGCCAGCAGCCAAGCGGCTAGCGGGCCTGCCTACGAGCAGTACTTC.

This sequence joins TRBV4-1 and TRBJ2-5; possibly TRBD1 for D (6 bases). Germline V CDR1 and CDR2: MGHRA, YSYEKL. Trimming stripped 0 bases from V and 5 bases from J, with 16 bases between. The CDR3 is made up of 16 amino acids. The CDR3 sequence: CASSQERTGKWETQYF. DNA for the CDR3: TGCGCCAGCAGCCAAGAACGAACAGGGAAATGGGAGACCCAGTACTTC.

The DNA of the CDR3 is TGCGCAGCGGGGGGAAGGAGGTCCTCCTACGAGCAGTACTTC. As protein: CAAGGRRSSYEQYF. The genes are TRBV10-2 and TRBJ2-7; 9 bases line up with TRBD2. CDR1 and CDR2 (germline): WSHSY, SAAADI. The CDR3 is made up of 14 amino acids.

V gene TRBV6-5 combines with J gene TRBJ1-2, with D tentatively TRBD1 (5 bases). The CDR3 covers 11 residues. V lost 8 bases and J lost 3, with 7 bases in between. Germline V CDR1 and CDR2: MNHEY, SVGAGI. The CDR3 is CASGGDYGYTF. CDR3 nucleotides: TGTGCCAGCGGGGGGGACTATGGCTACACCTTC.

The chain uses TRBV2 and TRBJ2-2; 14 bases are a match to TRBD2. The CDR3 sequence is 15 residues long. J lost 7 bases, V lost 8 bases, and 6 bases had no gene match. Germline-derived CDR1 and CDR2 are SNHLY and FYNNEI. CDR3 sequence (DNA): TGTGCCAGCCAGACTAGCGGGAGGGCCAACGGGGAGCTGTTTTTT. This sequence encodes CASQTSGRANGELFF.

This clone was seen just once. This chain uses TRBV5-1 with TRBJ2-5; 7 bases line up with TRBD2. The J call is in doubt because the DNA end fits TRBJ2-7 better. Germline-derived CDR1 and CDR2 are SGHRS and YFSETQ. CDR3 length equals 17 residues. This CDR3 is CASSLGAAREGSYEQYF. CDR3 in DNA: TGCGCCAGCAGCTTGGGAGCGGCGAGGGAGGGCTCCTACGAGCAGTACTTC.

V gene TRBV5-1 combines with J gene TRBJ1-1; a weak D match, TRBD1 (6 bases). The V gene's germline CDR1 is SGHRS and CDR2 YFSETQ. Trimming shortened V by 4 bases and J by 1 base, and 17 bases separated the two germline ends. The CDR3 sequence is 16 residues long. CDR3 amino acids: CASSIGGVVGNTEAFF. CDR3 in DNA: TGCGCCAGCAGCATAGGGGGGGTAGTGGGGAACACTGAAGCTTTCTTT.

This rearrangement joins TRBV28 to TRBJ2-7, with unresolved D. Trimming removed 2 bases at V and 3 bases at J, with 11 bases between. This CDR3 comprises 14 residues. The germline V gene has CDR1 MDHEN and CDR2 SYDVKM. The CDR3 protein is CASSLPTRHYEQYF. CDR3 coding DNA: TGTGCCAGCAGTTTACCGACACGTCACTACGAGCAGTACTTC.

The rearrangement uses TRBV7-8 and TRBJ2-2; 11 bases agree with TRBD2. Trimming cost V 5 bases and J 6 bases; bases outside gene matches: 5. The CDR3 is made up of 15 amino acids. Germline CDR1 SGHVS, CDR2 FQNEAQ. The chain's CDR3 is CASSPRTSGPGELFF. The CDR3 DNA reads TGTGCCAGCAGCCCCCGGACTAGCGGGCCCGGGGAGCTGTTTTTT.

Written as DNA, the CDR3 is TGTGCCAGCAGCTTAAATCCCGGGGGTGAGCAGTTCTTC. Amino acids: CASSLNPGGEQFF. The rearrangement links TRBV7-9 to TRBJ2-1; tentative D call: TRBD2 (6 bases). CDR1 SEHNR and CDR2 FQNEAQ come from the germline V gene (reference sequence). The CDR3 is 13 residues long. The V end lost 2 bases, the J end lost 9 bases, and 11 bases lay between the germline ends.

V and J are TRBV9 and TRBJ1-1, with D unclear. V lost 2 bases to trimming and J lost 1 base, with 6 bases between them. The germline CDR1 and CDR2 sequences are SGDLS and YYNGEE. This CDR3 has 13 residues. CDR3 sequence reads: CASSVSQNTEAFF. The DNA for the CDR3 is TGTGCCAGCAGCGTTTCCCAGAACACTGAAGCTTTCTTT.

The chain combines TRBV29-1 with TRBJ2-1, with TRBD1 identical over 8 bases. V lost 4 bases and J lost 5; bases outside the gene matches: 4. CDR1 is SQVTM and CDR2 is ANQGSEA in the germline V gene. The CDR3 spans 13 residues. The DNA for the CDR3 is TGCAGCGTTGTGGGACAGGACAACAATGAGCAGTTCTTC. This codes for CSVVGQDNNEQFF.

The V and J genes are TRBV11-2 and TRBJ2-7, with 9 bases matching TRBD1. With V trimmed by 3 bases and J by 1 base, 4 bases remained unmatched. The germline CDR1 and CDR2 sequences are SGHAT and FQNNGV. The CDR3 totals 15 residues. CDR3 DNA: TGTGCCAGCAGCTTGGGACAGGGACCATCCTACGAGCAGTACTTC. Its protein is CASSLGQGPSYEQYF. Drawing the rest from reference TRBV11-2 and TRBJ2-7, the complete variable domain is EAGVAQSPRYKIIEKRQSVAFWCNPISGHATLYWYQQILGQGPKLLIQFQNNGVVDDSQLPKDRFSAERLKGVDSTLKIQPAKLEDSAVYLCASSLGQGPSYEQYFGPGTRLTVT.

This chain connects TRBV14 to TRBJ2-1; 7 bases match TRBD2. Germline V lookup: CDR1 SGHDN, CDR2 FVKESK. This CDR3 comprises 16 residues. With V trimmed by 4 bases and J by 2 bases, 8 bases remained unmatched. CDR3 DNA: TGTGCCAGCAGCCCAACAGCGGGGAGTCCCTACAATGAGCAGTTCTTC. Protein sequence: CASSPTAGSPYNEQFF.